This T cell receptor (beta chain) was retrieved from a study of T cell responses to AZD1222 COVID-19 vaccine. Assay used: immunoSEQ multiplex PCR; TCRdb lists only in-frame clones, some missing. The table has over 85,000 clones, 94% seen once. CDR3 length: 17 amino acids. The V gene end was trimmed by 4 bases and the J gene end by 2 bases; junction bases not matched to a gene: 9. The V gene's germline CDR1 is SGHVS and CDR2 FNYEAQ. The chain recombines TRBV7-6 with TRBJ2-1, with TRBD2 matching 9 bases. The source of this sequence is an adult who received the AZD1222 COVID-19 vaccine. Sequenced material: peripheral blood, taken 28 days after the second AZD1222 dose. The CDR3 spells CASSSVGGGRAYNEQFF. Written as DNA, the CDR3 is TGTGCCAGCAGCTCCGTTGGGGGCGGGAGGGCCTACAATGAGCAGTTCTTC.